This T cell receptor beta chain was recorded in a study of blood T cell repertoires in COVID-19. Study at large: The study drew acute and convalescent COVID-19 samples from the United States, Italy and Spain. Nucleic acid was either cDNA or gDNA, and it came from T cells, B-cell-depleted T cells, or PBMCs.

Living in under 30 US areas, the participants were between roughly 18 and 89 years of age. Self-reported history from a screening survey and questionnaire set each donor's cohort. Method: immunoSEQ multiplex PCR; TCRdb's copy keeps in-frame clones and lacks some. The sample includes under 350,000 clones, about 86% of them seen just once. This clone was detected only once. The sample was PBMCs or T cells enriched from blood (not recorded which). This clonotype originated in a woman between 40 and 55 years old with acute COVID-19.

The CDR3 nucleotides are TGTGCCAGCAGCTCGACAGGGGAATTGTCACCCCTCCACTTT. Residues: CASSSTGELSPLHF. The chain has TRBV6-2 or TRBV6-3 and TRBJ1-6, with 8 bases fitting TRBD1. This CDR3 contains 14 residues. CDR1 is MNHEY and CDR2 is SVGEGT in the germline V gene. Trimming removed 6 bases from V and 10 bases from J; junction bases left unmatched: 8.